Shown below are 10 T cell receptor beta chains from a single sample sequenced in a study of T cells expressing NK-cell markers. TCRdb reanalyzed the 5' RACE reads and collapses them to one entry per CDR3 protein, without DNA. In total, the table holds some 300,000 distinct CDR3 sequences. Sequencing was performed on blood T cells: a sorted CD56 or NKG2C T cell subset, CD4+ or CD8+ T cells, or bulk PBMC T cells (not recorded which). These TCRs come from a young man in good health.

The chain joins TRBV7-2 to TRBJ1-2; TCRdb's D call, TRBD1, is unchecked because there is no DNA. This CDR3 contains 14 residues. CDR1 SGHTA and CDR2 FQGNSA come from the germline V gene. CDR3 loop: CASSLGTGIGGYTF.

This chain joins TRBV27 and TRBJ1-1; TCRdb calls TRBD1, which cannot be checked without DNA. CDR1 is MNHEY, CDR2 SMNVEV, per germline (reference sequence). This CDR3 comprises 14 residues. This CDR3 reads CASSNTGGGPEAFF.

The genes are TRBV28 and TRBJ1-3; TCRdb names TRBD1, which stays unverified in the absence of DNA. Looked up from germline, CDR1 is MDHEN and CDR2 is SYDVKM. This CDR3 has 14 residues. CDR3 loop: CASSLPRRENTIYF.

The V gene is TRBV24-1, the J gene TRBJ1-5; without DNA, the TCRdb call of TRBD1 cannot be checked. The germline V gene has CDR1 KGHDR and CDR2 SFDVKD. The CDR3 is 15 amino acids. The CDR3 here is CATSEEGQSNQPQHF.

The rearrangement uses TRBV5-5 and TRBJ2-5; checking the TCRdb D call of TRBD2 is not possible without DNA. This CDR3 comprises 17 residues. Germline assignment: CDR1 SGHKS and CDR2 YYEKEE (reference sequence). This chain's CDR3 is CASSTGLAGGGEETQYF.

The V call is TRBV19, the J call TRBJ2-3; TCRdb's assignment of TRBD2 cannot be checked, as there is no DNA. Per germline, CDR1 LNHDA and CDR2 SQIVND (reference sequence). The CDR3 runs 16 residues. CDR3 residues: CASSIGPSGSVDTQYF.

The genes are TRBV29-1 and TRBJ2-7; the TRBD2 assignment by TCRdb is unverifiable without DNA. In germline, CDR1 is SQVTM, CDR2 ANQGSEA. The CDR3 is 17 amino acids. This CDR3 reads CSVEALAGVFRGYEQYF.

V usage is TRBV19 and J usage is TRBJ2-2; without DNA, the TCRdb call of TRBD1 cannot be checked. The CDR3 spans 17 residues. Germline lookup yields CDR1 LNHDA and CDR2 SQIVND (reference sequence). The CDR3 region is CASSIDRPGPGTGELFF.

The rearrangement uses TRBV7-8 and TRBJ2-2; no DNA is available, so the TRBD2 call from TCRdb remains unchecked. The length of the CDR3 is 16 residues. Per germline, CDR1 SGHVS and CDR2 FQNEAQ. The CDR3 reads CASIPSLRENTGELFF.

V gene TRBV18 combines with J gene TRBJ1-5. CDR3 length: 14 residues. Germline CDR1 KGHSH, CDR2 LQKENI. CDR3 amino acids: CASSPGGFGQPQHF. The full variable domain, its missing parts supplied by reference TRBV18 and TRBJ1-5, is NAGVMQNPRHLVRRRGQEARLRCSPMKGHSHVYWYRQLPEEGLKFMVYLQKENIIDESGMPKERFSAEFPKEGPSILRIQQVVRGDSAAYFCASSPGGFGQPQHFGDGTRLSIL.